This TCR beta chain was recorded in a study of tumor-infiltrating lymphocytes in oesophageal squamous cell carcinoma. Judged by abundance, this clonotype is medium-sized. Germline V CDR1 and CDR2: SGHTA, FQGNSA. The CDR3 loop spans 17 amino acids. V dropped 5 bases and J dropped 4; count of bases not matched to a gene: 12. TCRdb recomputed calls from the PCR reads with MiXCR, one row per CDR3 protein. The sample consists of about 6,600 distinct CDR3 sequences, around a sixth of them appearing once. J is TRBJ1-1 and V is TRBV7-2, with 11 positions matching TRBD1. Source material: blood. The sequence was collected from a male donor with esophageal squamous cell carcinoma. CDR3 in DNA: TGTGCCAGCAGCCCTCTGCGGTGGACAGGGGGCATCACTGAAGCTTTCTTT. Protein: CASSPLRWTGGITEAFF.